The 28 T cell receptor beta chains given below trace back to one sample, sequenced in a study of T cell responses to AZD1222 COVID-19 vaccine. Clones were sequenced by immunoSEQ multiplex PCR, and TCRdb holds only the in-frame ones, with some missing. The profile shows 100,000 to 150,000 clones, approximately 85% of them singletons. Sample: peripheral blood, taken 28 days after the second AZD1222 dose. These receptors originate from an adult who received the AZD1222 COVID-19 vaccine.

This clone was observed once. The rearrangement uses TRBV10-2 and TRBJ1-6, with D perhaps matching TRBD1 (5 bases). Trimming cost V 7 bases and J 6 bases, with 16 bases left between them. This CDR3 is built from 15 residues. Per germline, CDR1 WSHSY and CDR2 SAAADI. CDR3 region: CASKLNWDPNSPLHF. The CDR3 DNA sequence: TGCGCCAGCAAACTAAATTGGGACCCTAATTCACCCCTCCACTTT.

The gene calls are TRBV5-4 and TRBJ1-4; D is perhaps TRBD1 (5 bases). Germline V lookup: CDR1 SGHNT, CDR2 YYREEE (reference sequence). The CDR3 consists of 13 residues. DNA for the CDR3: TGTGCTGTTAGCAGGGCTTCTAATGAAAAACTGTTTTTT. Encoded protein: CAVSRASNEKLFF.

This chain uses TRBV30 with TRBJ1-2; D is uncertain. The CDR3 runs to 13 residues. The germline gives CDR1 GTSNPN, CDR2 SVGIG (reference sequence). V was pared by 2 bases and J by 3 bases, with 10 bases between. CDR3 nucleotides: TGTGCCTGGAGTCCGGGAGCAGACTATGGCTACACCTTC. Protein sequence: CAWSPGADYGYTF.

The chain carries TRBV30 and TRBJ2-7; D gene uncertain. Deletions cut 0 bases from V and 2 bases from J, with 11 bases between. The germline CDR1 and CDR2 sequences are GTSNPN and SVGIG (reference sequence). This CDR3 spans 14 amino acids. CDR3 nucleotides: TGTGCCTGGAGTGTAGGGCAGCCCCCCTACGAGCAGTACTTC. Translated: CAWSVGQPPYEQYF.

The genes are TRBV7-3 and TRBJ2-2; tentative D call: TRBD1 (6 bases). Germline V gives CDR1 SGHTA, CDR2 FQGTGA. V lost 5 bases and J 0 bases, leaving 13 bases between the germline ends. The CDR3 is 16 amino acids. CDR3 in amino acids: CASSPHGQSNTGELFF. The CDR3 nucleotides are TGTGCCAGCAGCCCACATGGACAGTCGAACACCGGGGAGCTGTTTTTT.

V usage is TRBV7-8 and J usage is TRBJ2-3; D ambiguous. The CDR3 has 14 amino acids. Germline-derived CDR1 and CDR2 are SGHVS and FQNEAQ. V lost 1 base, J lost 1 base, and 6 bases lay in between. CDR3 protein: CASSLEVGTDTQYF. The CDR3 DNA is TGTGCCAGCAGCTTAGAGGTCGGCACAGATACGCAGTATTTT.

This clone was seen only a few times. The chain is built from TRBV5-1 and TRBJ2-2; possibly TRBD1 for D (6 bases). The V gene's germline CDR1 is SGHRS and CDR2 YFSETQ. This CDR3 contains 16 residues. V gave up 4 bases and J gave up 2 bases, with 15 bases separating them. The CDR3 DNA follows: TGCGCCAGCAGCCCCGAGGGGGTGGGAAACACCGGGGAGCTGTTTTTT. Translating it yields CASSPEGVGNTGELFF.

The chain combines TRBV5-1 with TRBJ2-1; D uncertain. The CDR3 runs 15 residues. Trimming pared 0 bases from V and 1 base from J, leaving 8 bases between. Germline V gene data show CDR1 as SGHRS and CDR2 as YFSETQ. CDR3 residues: CASSLAAVSYNEQFF. The CDR3 nucleotides read TGCGCCAGCAGCTTGGCGGCGGTTTCCTACAATGAGCAGTTCTTC. The full variable domain, rest sourced from reference TRBV5-1 and TRBJ2-1, is KAGVTQTPRYLIKTRGQQVTLSCSPISGHRSVSWYQQTPGQGLQFLFEYFSETQRNKGNFPGRFSGRQFSNSRSEMNVSTLELGDSALYLCASSLAAVSYNEQFFGPGTRLTVL.

The rearrangement joins TRBV28 to TRBJ2-1, with D perhaps matching TRBD1 (5 bases). Germline V gene lookup returns CDR1 MDHEN and CDR2 SYDVKM. This CDR3 is built from 16 residues. The ends were cut back, 4 bases at V and 0 bases at J, with 13 bases in the middle. CDR3 sequence: CASSSSGPSSYNEQFF. CDR3 nucleotides: TGTGCCAGCAGTTCGTCAGGGCCCAGCTCCTACAATGAGCAGTTCTTC.

The J gene is TRBJ2-7, the V gene TRBV7-2; D uncertain. CDR1 is SGHTA, CDR2 FQGNSA, per germline. The CDR3 runs 13 residues. The V end was cut by 1 base, the J end by 5 bases, with 9 bases between. CDR3 residues: CASSLVSKDEQYF. The CDR3 DNA follows: TGTGCCAGCAGCTTAGTATCGAAGGACGAGCAGTACTTC.

CDR3 DNA: TGCGCCAGCAGCCCATGGGACAGGCCCTACGAGCAGTACTTC. As protein: CASSPWDRPYEQYF. The chain combines TRBV5-1 with TRBJ2-7; TRBD1 matches 8 bases. The CDR3 totals 14 residues. Germline CDR1 SGHRS, CDR2 YFSETQ. J gave up 2 bases and V 4 bases, and 5 bases lay outside the gene matches. Full variable domain (missing parts from reference TRBV5-1 and TRBJ2-7): KAGVTQTPRYLIKTRGQQVTLSCSPISGHRSVSWYQQTPGQGLQFLFEYFSETQRNKGNFPGRFSGRQFSNSRSEMNVSTLELGDSALYLCASSPWDRPYEQYFGPGTRLTVT.

Written as DNA, the CDR3 is TGCGCCAGCAGCCAAGAAAACTGGACAGGGTTAAATGGCTACACCTTC. Translation gives CASSQENWTGLNGYTF. This rearrangement joins TRBV4-1 to TRBJ1-2; 8 bases line up with TRBD1. CDR1 and CDR2 from the germline V gene are MGHRA and YSYEKL. The V and J ends lost 0 bases and 6 bases, in that order; junction bases with no gene match: 9. The CDR3 consists of 16 residues.

J is TRBJ2-7 and V is TRBV18; D is unresolved. The CDR3 spans 14 residues. Germline V gene lookup returns CDR1 KGHSH and CDR2 LQKENI. V was shortened by 0 bases and J by 0 bases, with 6 bases between the two germline ends. The CDR3 loop is CASSPPPGSYEQYF. The CDR3 region has the DNA TGTGCCAGCTCACCACCGCCAGGCTCCTACGAGCAGTACTTC.

The chain uses TRBV11-2 and TRBJ1-6; 7 bases agree with TRBD1. The V gene end was trimmed by 3 bases and the J gene end by 8 bases; junction bases not matched to a gene: 4. The length of the CDR3 is 14 residues. The germline V gene encodes CDR1 SGHAT and CDR2 FQNNGV. The CDR3 nucleotides are TGTGCCAGCAGCTTCACAGGGGTCGATTCACCCCTCCACTTT. As protein: CASSFTGVDSPLHF.

The rearrangement joins TRBV3-1 (or the pseudogene TRBV3-2) to TRBJ1-2; TRBD1 is a possible D gene (5 bases). V was cut by 0 bases and J by 7 bases, with 12 bases left in between. This CDR3 has 14 residues. CDR1 is LGHDT, CDR2 YNNKEL, per germline (reference sequence). CDR3 amino acids: CASSQEGVWAGYTF. In nucleotides, the CDR3 is TGTGCCAGCAGCCAAGAGGGGGTCTGGGCTGGCTACACCTTC.

This clone showed up just a few times. CDR3 nucleotide sequence: TGTGCCAGCAGTGAGGGGCTTATGAACACTGAAGCTTTCTTT. Translation gives CASSEGLMNTEAFF. V is TRBV6-1 and J is TRBJ1-1, with D tentatively TRBD1 (5 bases). The CDR3 consists of 14 residues. Per the germline V gene, CDR1 is MNHNS and CDR2 is SASEGT. With 3 bases removed from V and 0 bases from J, the gap between germline ends came to 8 bases.

This chain uses TRBV11-2 with TRBJ2-7, with 7 bases matching TRBD2. Germline CDR1 reads SGHAT; CDR2 reads FQNNGV. J gave up 7 bases and V 5 bases, and 14 bases lay outside the gene matches. The CDR3 has 15 amino acids. This CDR3 reads CASSPLGTNFREQYF. CDR3 bases: TGTGCCAGCAGCCCTCTGGGGACTAACTTTCGGGAGCAGTACTTC.

This clone was counted between two and nine times. The DNA for the CDR3 is TGTGCCACCAGTGATTATGCCCACGAGCAGTACTTC. Its protein product is CATSDYAHEQYF. V is TRBV24-1 and J is TRBJ2-7; D unclear. CDR1 is KGHDR and CDR2 is SFDVKD in the germline V gene. Trimming removed 2 bases at V and 5 bases at J, with 6 bases between. The CDR3 is made up of 12 amino acids.

This chain links TRBV11-2 with TRBJ1-2; no clear D gene. The CDR3 contains 12 residues. Trimming left V 1 base short and J 8 bases short, with 8 bases between. The germline CDR1 and CDR2 sequences are SGHAT and FQNNGV. CDR3 sequence reads: CASSLASVGYTF. For the CDR3, the DNA is TGTGCCAGCAGCTTAGCATCTGTGGGCTACACCTTC.

The chain uses TRBV10-3 and TRBJ2-7, with D possibly being TRBD1 or TRBD2 (5 bases each). Germline-derived CDR1 and CDR2 are ENHRY and SYGVKD. Trimming took 6 bases from V and 0 from J, leaving 15 bases between them. This CDR3 comprises 15 residues. CDR3 sequence (DNA): TGTGCCATCAGCAGCCGGGACGGCAACTCCTACGAGCAGTACTTC. Protein: CAISSRDGNSYEQYF.

The rearrangement links TRBV5-1 to TRBJ1-6; 8 nucleotides line up with TRBD1. Germline values: CDR1 SGHRS, CDR2 YFSETQ. CDR3 size: 16 residues. Trimming at V came to 0 bases and at J to 7 bases, leaving 6 bases not matched to a gene. For the CDR3, the DNA is TGCGCCAGCAGCTTGGGGCCGACAGGGGACAATTCACCCCTCCACTTT. Residues: CASSLGPTGDNSPLHF.

The rearrangement uses TRBV5-1 and TRBJ1-4; D not certain. The ends were cut back, 0 bases at V and 0 bases at J, with 6 bases in the middle. Germline V gene sequence: CDR1 SGHRS, CDR2 YFSETQ. This CDR3 contains 15 residues. CDR3: CASSLGRATNEKLFF. CDR3 sequence (DNA): TGCGCCAGCAGCTTGGGGCGGGCAACTAATGAAAAACTGTTTTTT.

In this sample, this clone turned up a few times. This rearrangement joins TRBV7-2 to TRBJ2-7; D is undetermined. The CDR3 is made up of 14 amino acids. Trimming shortened V by 5 bases and J by 3 bases, and 14 bases separated the two germline ends. Germline CDR1 is SGHTA and CDR2 is FQGNSA. The CDR3 reads CASSTSGAVYEQYF. The CDR3, as DNA: TGTGCCAGCAGCACGTCCGGAGCAGTCTACGAGCAGTACTTC.

The rearrangement uses TRBV7-7 and TRBJ2-7; no reliable D call. The CDR3 contains 14 residues. The V gene's germline CDR1 is SSHAT and CDR2 FNYEAQ (reference sequence). Trimming took off 3 bases at V and 0 bases at J, with 9 bases between the two ends. CDR3: CASSLSVLSYEQYF. DNA of the CDR3: TGTGCCAGCAGCTTGTCAGTGCTCTCCTACGAGCAGTACTTC. Full variable domain (remainder filled in from reference TRBV7-7 and TRBJ2-7): GAGVSQSPRYKVTKRGQDVTLRCDPISSHATLYWYQQALGQGPEFLTYFNYEAQPDKSGLPSDRFSAERPEGSISTLTIQRTEQRDSAMYRCASSLSVLSYEQYFGPGTRLTVT.

This chain links TRBV6-5 with TRBJ1-5; the D gene is possibly TRBD1 (5 bases). V lost 6 bases and J lost 4, with 13 bases in between. Germline values: CDR1 MNHEY, CDR2 SVGAGI. The CDR3 extends over 14 amino acids. CDR3 residues: CASSLTDFNQPQHF. CDR3 nucleotides: TGTGCCAGCAGCCTGACAGACTTTAATCAGCCCCAGCATTTT.

The chain joins TRBV30 to TRBJ1-1; unclear D gene. The CDR3 has 13 residues. V gave up 7 bases and J gave up 5 bases, with 17 bases separating them. Germline CDR1 GTSNPN, CDR2 SVGIG (reference sequence). The CDR3 bases are TGTGCCTTGTCAAGGCGAAGTAGGACTGAAGCTTTCTTT. It is translated as CALSRRSRTEAFF. The entire variable domain, with the rest obtained from reference TRBV30 and TRBJ1-1, is as follows: SQTIHQWPATLVQPVGSPLSLECTVEGTSNPNLYWYRQAAGRGLQLLFYSVGIGQISSEVPQNLSASRPQDRQFILSSKKLLLSDSGFYLCALSRRSRTEAFFGQGTRLTVV.

The rearrangement joins TRBV30 to TRBJ2-1; 9 bases fit TRBD2. Germline CDR1 GTSNPN, CDR2 SVGIG (reference sequence). The CDR3 is made up of 16 amino acids. V was pared by 0 bases and J by 6 bases, with 9 bases of the junction left unmatched. The CDR3 protein is CAWSVRGSGGRNEQFF. CDR3 nucleotide sequence: TGTGCCTGGAGTGTACGAGGAAGCGGGGGGCGCAATGAGCAGTTCTTC.

This clone was observed a handful of times. The chain joins TRBV5-1 to TRBJ1-5; D is uncertain. This CDR3 comprises 21 residues. Trimming removed 4 bases at V and 6 bases at J, with 35 bases between. Germline V gene lookup returns CDR1 SGHRS and CDR2 YFSETQ. Written as DNA, the CDR3 is TGCGCCAGCAGCCTGCATGGGGAGGGCAGAGGCCGTTTCAACCCCATTCAGCCCCAGCATTTT. Translated, it gives CASSLHGEGRGRFNPIQPQHF.